This entry features one T cell receptor beta chain sequence. This CDR3 contains 16 residues. CDR1 is LGHNA and CDR2 is YSLEER in the germline V gene. J gave up 8 bases and V 3 bases, and 8 bases lay outside the gene matches. The assay was immunoSEQ multiplex PCR, and TCRdb's table has in-frame clones only and misses some. This sample has about 90,000 clones, with about 78% found just once. The data stem from a study of radiotherapy plus CTLA-4 blockade in lung cancer. Overall study context: An objective response was seen in around 17% of patients, and disease control in more than 25%.

CTLA-4 blockade with ipilimumab, together with focal radiation, was given to patients with chemo-refractory metastatic non-small-cell lung cancer. The material was peripheral blood, obtained from a patient treated with radiotherapy plus ipilimumab. The TCR sequence derives from a human donor with non-small cell lung cancer that progressed on radiotherapy plus ipilimumab. The V gene is TRBV4-3, the J gene TRBJ2-1; TRBD1 matches at 12 bases. CDR3 coding DNA: TGCGCCAGCAGCCAGGGACAGGGGGCCACCGACGATGAGCAGTTCTTC. It yields the protein CASSQGQGATDDEQFF.